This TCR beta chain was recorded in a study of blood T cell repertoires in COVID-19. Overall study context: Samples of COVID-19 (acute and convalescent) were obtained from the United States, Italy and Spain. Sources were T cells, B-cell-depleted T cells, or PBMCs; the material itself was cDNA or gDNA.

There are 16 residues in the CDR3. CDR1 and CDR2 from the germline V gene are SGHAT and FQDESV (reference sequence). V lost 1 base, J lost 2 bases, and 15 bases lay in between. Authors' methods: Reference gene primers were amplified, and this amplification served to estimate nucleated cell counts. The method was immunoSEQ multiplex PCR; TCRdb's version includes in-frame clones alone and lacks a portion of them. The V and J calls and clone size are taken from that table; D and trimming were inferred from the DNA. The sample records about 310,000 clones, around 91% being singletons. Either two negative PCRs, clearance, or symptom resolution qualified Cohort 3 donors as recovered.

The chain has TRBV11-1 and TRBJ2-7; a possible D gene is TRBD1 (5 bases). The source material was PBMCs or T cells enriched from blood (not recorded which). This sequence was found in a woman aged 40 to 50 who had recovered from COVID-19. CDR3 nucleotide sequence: TGTGCCAGCAGCTTAGGAGGAAGACAGACTCCCTACGAGCAGTACTTC. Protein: CASSLGGRQTPYEQYF.